What follows describes a single T cell receptor beta chain. This sample is part of a study of early T cells in non-severe SARS-CoV-2 infection. Across the whole study: RNA in bulk from unsorted whole blood was sequenced, and chains were unpaired.

V shed 6 bases and J shed 2 bases, with 9 bases lying between them. Germline V CDR1 and CDR2: MNHNY, SVGAGI (reference sequence). The CDR3 spans 13 residues. TCRdb reprocessed the 5' RACE reads with MiXCR, giving one entry per CDR3 protein. The sample shows about 55,000 distinct CDR3 sequences, approximately 15% of them seen only once. The gene calls are TRBV6-6 and TRBJ2-3, with D possibly matching TRBD2 (5 bases). This specimen was whole blood, taken at baseline. This receptor was taken from an adult who was a healthcare worker with PCR-confirmed SARS-CoV-2 infection or an uninfected control (not recorded which). The CDR3 loop is CASRMDFTDTQYF. The CDR3 DNA follows: TGTGCCAGCAGAATGGACTTCACAGATACGCAGTATTTT.